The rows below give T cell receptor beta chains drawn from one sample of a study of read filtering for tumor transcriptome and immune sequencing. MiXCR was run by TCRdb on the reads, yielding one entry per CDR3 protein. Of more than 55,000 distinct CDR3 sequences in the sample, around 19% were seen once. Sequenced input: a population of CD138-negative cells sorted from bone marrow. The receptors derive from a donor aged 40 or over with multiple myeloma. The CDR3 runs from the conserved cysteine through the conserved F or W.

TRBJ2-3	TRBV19	CASSILGDTQYF
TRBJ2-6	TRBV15	CATSRAGSGANVLTF
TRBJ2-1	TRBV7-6	CASSLDRFSSYNEQFF
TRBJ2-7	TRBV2	CASSEGSYEQYF
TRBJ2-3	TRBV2	CASRIAAHTDTQYF
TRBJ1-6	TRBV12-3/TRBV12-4	CASSYDRANSPLHF
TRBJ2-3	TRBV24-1	CATSAGQPTDTQYF
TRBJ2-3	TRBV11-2	CASSLAPTGTISGTHYF
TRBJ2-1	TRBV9	CASALGGGADNEQFF
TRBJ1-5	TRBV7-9	CAGSPGTGVQPQHF
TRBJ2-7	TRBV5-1	CASSSGTSGYEQYF
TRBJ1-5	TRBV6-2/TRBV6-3	CASSYKDRGNQPQHF
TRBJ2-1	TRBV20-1	CSARPGARRSYNEQFF
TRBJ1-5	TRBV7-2	CASSKDNQPQHF
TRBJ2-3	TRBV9	CASSVGLAGELDTQYF
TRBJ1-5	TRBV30	CAWSGGVGNQPQHF
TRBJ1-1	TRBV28	CASTNPGQGTEAFF
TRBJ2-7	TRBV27	CASSSRGPYEQYF
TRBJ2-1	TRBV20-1	CSGTVQREGGEQFF
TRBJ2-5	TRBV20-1	CSVISDFQETQYF
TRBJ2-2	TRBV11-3	CASSPPGLAGGQRNTGELFF
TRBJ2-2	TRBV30	CAWSVLGAGELFF
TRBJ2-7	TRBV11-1	CASSQGLAVPHEQYF
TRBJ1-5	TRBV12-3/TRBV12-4	CASSTRTGDQPQHF
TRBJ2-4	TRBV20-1	CSAPSGGVAKNIQYF
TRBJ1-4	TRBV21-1	CASSKVRDRGCEKLFF
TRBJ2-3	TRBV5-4	CASSLSGILTDTQYF
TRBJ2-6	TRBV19	CASSILAGLSGANVLTF
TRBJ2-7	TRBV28	CASNTPLAAHEQYF
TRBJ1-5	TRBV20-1	CSARWGGPQHF
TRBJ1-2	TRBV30	CAWSVLDSGQDFTYGYTF
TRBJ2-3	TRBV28	CASSFRLDTQYF
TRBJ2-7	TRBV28	CASSLWAGTGSYEQYF
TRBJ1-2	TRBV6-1	CASSDGVVAYGYTF
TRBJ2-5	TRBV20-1	CSARAVGSQETQYF
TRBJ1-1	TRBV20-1	CSAEGGNTNTEAFF
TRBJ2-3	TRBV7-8	CASSLVGGAHTDTQYF
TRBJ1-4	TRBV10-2	CASSDPQVGEKLFF
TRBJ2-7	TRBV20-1	CSAKNRERYEQYF
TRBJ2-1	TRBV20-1	CSATTGIIGEQFF
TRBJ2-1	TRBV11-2	CASSLGLAGRSEQFF
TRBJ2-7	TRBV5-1	CASSVGFGTSYEQYF
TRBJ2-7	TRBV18	CASSPTDPGYEQYF
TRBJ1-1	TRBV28	CASSLAGNMNTGAFF
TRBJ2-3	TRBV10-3	CAISGVASGSLGADTQYF
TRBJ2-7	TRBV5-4	CASSLPSNPTEQYF
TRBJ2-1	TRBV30	CAWTRANEQFF